The sequence of this TCR beta chain was determined in a study of Ad26.COV2.S vaccination and SARS-CoV-2 variants. Overall study findings and caveats: Vaccinees reportedly had broad spike-specific CD8+ and CD4+ T cell responses. Recipients given vaccine exceeded placebo recipients in spike-specific TCR breadth.

Germline V CDR1 and CDR2: LGHDT, YNNKEL (reference sequence). The CDR3 runs to 15 residues. Trimming pared 2 bases from V and 2 bases from J, leaving 10 bases between. Sequencing used immunoSEQ multiplex PCR; TCRdb keeps in-frame clones, though not all of them. The sample consists of 300,000 to 350,000 clones, about 86% of them appearing once. A remark on this clone: Its antigen is unknown.

The sample's treatment: about 20 received Ad26.COV2.S at low or high dose, single or two shots; 5 received placebo; per-sample allocation not given. Samples were taken on day 63 after the first vaccine or placebo injection. Sequencing used peripheral blood, obtained in a trial of Ad26.COV2.S vaccine versus placebo. The sequence came from a person aged 18 to 59 who received the Ad26.COV2.S COVID-19 vaccine or a placebo. The chain employs TRBV3-1 (or the pseudogene TRBV3-2) and TRBJ1-3; D is unresolved. The chain's CDR3 is CASSQKGRAGNTIYF. CDR3 coding DNA: TGTGCCAGCAGCCAAAAAGGACGAGCTGGAAACACCATATATTTT.